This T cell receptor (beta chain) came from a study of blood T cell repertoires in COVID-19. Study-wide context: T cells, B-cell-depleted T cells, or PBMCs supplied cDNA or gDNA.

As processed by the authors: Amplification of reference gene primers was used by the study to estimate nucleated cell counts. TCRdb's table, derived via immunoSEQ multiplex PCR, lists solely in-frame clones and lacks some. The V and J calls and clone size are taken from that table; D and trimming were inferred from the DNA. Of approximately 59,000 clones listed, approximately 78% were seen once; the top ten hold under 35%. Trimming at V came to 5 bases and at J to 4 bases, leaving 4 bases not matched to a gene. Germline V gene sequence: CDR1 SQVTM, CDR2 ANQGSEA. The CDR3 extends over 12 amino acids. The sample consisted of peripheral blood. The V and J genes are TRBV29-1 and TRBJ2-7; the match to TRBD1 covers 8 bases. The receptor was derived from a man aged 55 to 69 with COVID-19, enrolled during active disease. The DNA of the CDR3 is TGCAGCGTTTTGACAGGGGTTTACGAGCAGTACTTC. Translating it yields CSVLTGVYEQYF.